The sequence of this T cell receptor beta chain was determined in a study of CD8 T cells in ankylosing spondylitis. Study conclusions and caveats: One TCR beta motif, made up of several highly homologous variants, appeared characteristic of ankylosing spondylitis blood.

The CDR3 contains 14 residues. Germline loops: CDR1 SGHRS, CDR2 YFSETQ. The trim removed 0 bases at V and 7 bases at J, leaving 1 base unmatched. From the 5' RACE reads, TCRdb called clonotypes with MiXCR, one entry per CDR3 protein. The table shows 390,000 or so distinct CDR3 sequences, with 20% to 25% occurring only once. There are many counts of this clonotype. The antigen is unknown. The genes are TRBV5-1 and TRBJ2-4; 10 bases map to TRBD2. The source of this sequence is a male donor with ankylosing spondylitis. Sequencing was performed on blood, either unsorted or a sorted T cell fraction (not recorded which). Written as DNA, the CDR3 is TGCGCCAGCAGCTTGGTACTAGCGGGGAACATTCAGTACTTC. This codes for CASSLVLAGNIQYF. The variable domain in full, completed from reference TRBV5-1 and TRBJ2-4, reads KAGVTQTPRYLIKTRGQQVTLSCSPISGHRSVSWYQQTPGQGLQFLFEYFSETQRNKGNFPGRFSGRQFSNSRSEMNVSTLELGDSALYLCASSLVLAGNIQYFGAGTRLSVL.